This T cell receptor beta chain was identified in a study of blood T cell repertoires in COVID-19. Data came from immunoSEQ multiplex PCR; TCRdb stores just in-frame clones and leaves some out. Here the sample spans around 130,000 clones, 86% being singletons. Participant age was roughly 18 to 95 years, and participants resided in about 25 US areas. Recovered participants had two consecutive negative NP/OP PCR tests, healthcare professional clearance, or symptom resolution. Trimming removed 2 bases from V and 4 bases from J, with 6 bases in between. Per germline, CDR1 LGHDT and CDR2 YNNKEL (reference sequence). The CDR3 spans 13 residues.

The receptor comes from a woman aged 45-59 years who had recovered from COVID-19. This sequence joins TRBV3-1 (or the pseudogene TRBV3-2) and TRBJ1-3; D is undetermined. The sequenced sample was PBMCs or T cells enriched from blood (not recorded which). The CDR3 sequence is CASSQRTGNTIYF. The DNA of the CDR3 is TGTGCCAGCAGCCAAAGAACAGGAAACACCATATATTTT.